This T cell receptor (beta chain) was obtained from a study of blood T cell repertoires in COVID-19. Under the authors' procedure: It was from reference gene primer amplification that nucleated cell counts were estimated. The data were produced by immunoSEQ multiplex PCR, yet TCRdb's version contains in-frame clones alone and is incomplete. V and J calls and clone size are as listed in that table; D and trimming were resolved from the DNA. The sample has around 250,000 clones, just over 85% seen once; the top ten hold around a sixth. Germline CDR1 is GTSNPN and CDR2 is SVGIG (reference sequence). J lost 8 bases, V lost 5 bases, and 7 bases had no gene match. The CDR3 is 13 amino acids.

The source of this sequence is a man in his late teens or twenties who had recovered from COVID-19. Sequenced: PBMCs or T cells enriched from blood (not recorded which). The V gene is TRBV30, the J gene TRBJ2-1, with 9 nucleotides matching TRBD2. This CDR3 reads CAWRRGGPYEQFF. The CDR3 nucleotides read TGTGCCTGGCGGCGGGGGGGCCCCTATGAGCAGTTCTTC.